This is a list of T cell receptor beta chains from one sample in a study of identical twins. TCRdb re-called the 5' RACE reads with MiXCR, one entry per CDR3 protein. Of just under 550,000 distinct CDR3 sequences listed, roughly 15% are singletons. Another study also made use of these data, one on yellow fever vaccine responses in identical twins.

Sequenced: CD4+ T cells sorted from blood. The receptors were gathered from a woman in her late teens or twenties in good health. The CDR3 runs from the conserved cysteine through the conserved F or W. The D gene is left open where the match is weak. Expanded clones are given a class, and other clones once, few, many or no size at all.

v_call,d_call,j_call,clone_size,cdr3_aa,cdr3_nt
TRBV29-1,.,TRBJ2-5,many,CSVLRGALIQETQYF,TGCAGCGTTCTAAGGGGGGCCTTGATCCAAGAGACCCAGTACTTC
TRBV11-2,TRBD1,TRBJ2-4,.,CASSHDRGNIQYF,TGTGCCAGCAGCCATGACAGGGGCAACATTCAGTACTTC
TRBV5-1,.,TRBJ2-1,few,CASSARDSKWRMGDNEQFF,TGCGCCAGCAGCGCCCGGGACTCCAAATGGAGAATGGGGGACAATGAGCAGTTCTTC
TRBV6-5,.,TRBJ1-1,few,CASSSGQINTEAFF,TGTGCCAGCAGTTCCGGACAGATAAACACTGAAGCTTTCTTT
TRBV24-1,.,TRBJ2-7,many,CATSGSSEQYF,TGTGCCACCAGTGGAAGCAGCGAGCAGTACTTC
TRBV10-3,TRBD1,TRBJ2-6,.,CAISKGTAVLSGANVLTF,TGTGCCATCAGTAAAGGGACAGCTGTCCTCTCTGGGGCCAACGTCCTGACTTTC
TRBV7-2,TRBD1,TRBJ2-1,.,CASSFPRDRAHEQFF,TGTGCCAGCAGCTTCCCCCGGGACAGGGCGCATGAGCAGTTCTTC
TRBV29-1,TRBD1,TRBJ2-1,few,CSVEWDRGFYNEQFF,TGCAGCGTTGAATGGGACAGGGGATTCTACAATGAGCAGTTCTTC
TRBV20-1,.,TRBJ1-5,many,CSAWDRNSNQPQHF,TGCAGTGCCTGGGACCGAAATAGCAATCAGCCCCAGCATTTT
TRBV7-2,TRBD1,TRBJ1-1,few,CASSLHGQVNTEAFF,TGTGCCAGCAGCTTGCATGGACAGGTGAACACTGAAGCTTTCTTT
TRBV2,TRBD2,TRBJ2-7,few,CASRRLANQQGEQYF,TGTGCCAGCAGAAGACTAGCGAACCAACAGGGCGAGCAGTACTTC
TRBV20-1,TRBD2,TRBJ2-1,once,CSATWTSGGINFYNEQFF,TGCAGTGCTACTTGGACTAGCGGGGGGATAAATTTTTACAATGAGCAGTTCTTC
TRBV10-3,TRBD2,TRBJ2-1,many,CAIQTSGRGKEQFF,TGTGCCATCCAAACTAGCGGGAGAGGAAAGGAGCAGTTCTTC
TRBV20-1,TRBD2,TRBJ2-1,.,CSAKLSGGAWEQFF,TGCAGTGCCAAACTTAGCGGGGGGGCATGGGAGCAGTTCTTC
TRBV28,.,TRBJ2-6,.,CASKPGGIGANVLTF,TGTGCCAGCAAACCGGGTGGGATCGGGGCCAACGTCCTGACTTTC
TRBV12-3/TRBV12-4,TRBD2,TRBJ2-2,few,CASSLDPGLAGVGELFF,TGTGCCAGCAGTTTAGACCCCGGTCTAGCGGGAGTTGGGGAGCTGTTTTTT
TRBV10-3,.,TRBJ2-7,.,CAISQGRWGLSYEQYF,TGTGCCATCAGTCAGGGCCGTTGGGGGCTCTCCTACGAGCAGTACTTC
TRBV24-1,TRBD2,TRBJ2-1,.,CATSDLVAGDYNEQFF,TGTGCCACCAGTGATTTGGTAGCGGGAGACTACAATGAGCAGTTCTTC
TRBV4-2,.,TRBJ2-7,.,CASSHARVPEYEQYF,TGTGCCAGCAGCCACGCCCGAGTGCCAGAATACGAGCAGTACTTC
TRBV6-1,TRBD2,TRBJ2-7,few,CASSTGTSAEKWYF,TGTGCCAGCAGTACCGGGACTAGCGCCGAGAAATGGTACTTC
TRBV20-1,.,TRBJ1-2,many,CSAPAGAGYGYTF,TGCAGTGCCCCTGCAGGGGCTGGCTATGGCTACACCTTC
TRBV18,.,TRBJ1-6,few,CASSAQGDYNSPLHF,TGTGCCAGCTCAGCCCAGGGTGACTATAATTCACCCCTCCACTTT
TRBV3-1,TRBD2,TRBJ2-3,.,CASCMGLAGNEGSTDTQYF,TGTGCCAGCTGTATGGGACTAGCGGGGAACGAGGGGAGCACAGATACGCAGTATTTT
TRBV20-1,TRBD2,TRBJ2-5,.,CSAGTSGSVQETQYF,TGCAGTGCCGGGACTAGCGGGAGTGTACAAGAGACCCAGTACTTC
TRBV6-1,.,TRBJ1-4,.,CASSTAGTNEKLFF,TGTGCCAGCAGTACCGCGGGTACTAATGAAAAACTGTTTTTT
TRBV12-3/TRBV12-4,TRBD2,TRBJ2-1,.,CASSLVAGGANEQFF,TGTGCCAGCAGTTTAGTCGCGGGAGGGGCCAATGAGCAGTTCTTC
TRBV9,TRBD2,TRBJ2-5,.,CASSPSPGLAGKETQYF,TGTGCCAGCAGCCCCAGCCCGGGACTAGCGGGTAAAGAGACCCAGTACTTC
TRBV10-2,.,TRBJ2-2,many,CASSFDRPGNTGELFF,TGCGCCAGCAGCTTCGACAGACCAGGGAACACCGGGGAGCTGTTTTTT
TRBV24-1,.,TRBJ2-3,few,CATSGRDGSTDTQYF,TGTGCCACCAGTGGCCGGGACGGCTCCACAGATACGCAGTATTTT
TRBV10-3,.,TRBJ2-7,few,CAISESGGGPYEQYF,TGTGCCATCAGTGAGTCGGGCGGAGGACCCTACGAGCAGTACTTC